These 14 T cell receptor beta chains originate from one sample sequenced in a study of T-cell reconstitution after alpha-beta-depleted transplantation in children. Preparing the TCRbeta library involved the use of unique molecular identifiers. In TCRdb, the PCR reads were re-called with MiXCR into one record per CDR3 protein. The sample has under 750,000 distinct CDR3 sequences, approximately 22% seen once; the top ten hold less than 15%. The material was PBMCs, mostly from graft donor cells, obtained 360 days after TCRalphabeta/CD19-depleted stem cell transplant. The receptors come from a boy under two years old who had a stem cell transplant for acute myeloid leukemia, so the T cells may come from the graft donor.

This clonotype was observed at least ten times. This sequence joins TRBV24-1 and TRBJ1-1; D gene ambiguous. This CDR3 is 13 amino acids long. CDR1 is KGHDR, CDR2 SFDVKD, per germline. With 5 bases removed from V and 2 bases from J, the gap between germline ends came to 8 bases. CDR3 nucleotide sequence: TGTGCCACCAGTGCGGCAGAAAACACTGAAGCTTTCTTT. Translating gives CATSAAENTEAFF.

There are many counts of this clonotype. V is TRBV7-2 and J is TRBJ1-5; D may be TRBD1 (5 bases). The CDR3 has 14 amino acids. Trimming took 7 bases from V and 2 from J, leaving 12 bases between them. Looked up from germline, CDR1 is SGHTA and CDR2 is FQGNSA. This chain's CDR3 is CASTGGVGNQPQHF. Written as DNA, the CDR3 is TGTGCCAGCACTGGAGGGGTCGGCAATCAGCCCCAGCATTTT.

This clonotype has ten or more counts. The chain couples TRBV29-1 to TRBJ2-7; D is uncertain. The germline gives CDR1 SQVTM, CDR2 ANQGSEA. The CDR3 covers 13 residues. Trimming cost V 4 bases and J 0 bases, with 10 bases left between them. The CDR3 region has the DNA TGCAGCGTTGTCCCTTCGAACTCCTACGAGCAGTACTTC. It encodes CSVVPSNSYEQYF.

In its sample, this clonotype was seen a few times. The J gene is TRBJ2-1, the V gene TRBV18; D might be TRBD1 (6 bases). This CDR3 region has 17 residues. Germline assignment: CDR1 KGHSH and CDR2 LQKENI. V shed 3 bases and J shed 8 bases, with 23 bases lying between them. The CDR3 is CASSPTLGKQGWDEQFF. The CDR3 DNA is TGTGCCAGCTCACCTACTCTCGGGAAACAGGGCTGGGATGAGCAGTTCTTC.

This clonotype was detected many times. The chain links TRBV20-1 to TRBJ2-2; weak D call: TRBD2 (6 bases). The CDR3 has 14 amino acids. Germline V gene data show CDR1 as DFQATT and CDR2 as SNEGSKA (reference sequence). Trimming removed 6 bases at V and 7 bases at J, with 18 bases between. CDR3 in DNA: TGCAGTGCCAGGGCCGGGACTCAAATCGGGGAGCTGTTTTTT. Its translation is CSARAGTQIGELFF.

This clonotype was picked up many times. The chain combines TRBV18 with TRBJ2-6; D remains unclear. The CDR3 has 15 residues. In germline, CDR1 is KGHSH, CDR2 LQKENI. Trimming pared 8 bases from V and 0 bases from J, leaving 11 bases between. CDR3 amino acids: CASSPPGSGANVLTF. The CDR3 DNA is TGTGCCAGCAGCCCTCCGGGCTCTGGGGCCAACGTCCTGACTTTC.

The table lists this clonotype with a few counts. The V call is TRBV13, the J call TRBJ2-7, with unresolved D. With 0 bases removed from V and 1 base from J, the gap between germline ends came to 7 bases. Germline loops: CDR1 PRHDT, CDR2 FYEKMQ (reference sequence). This CDR3 is 14 amino acids long. The CDR3 loop reads CASSLGRLSYEQYF. As DNA, the CDR3 is TGTGCCAGCAGCTTAGGCCGACTTTCCTACGAGCAGTACTTC. Complete variable domain (other parts from reference TRBV13 and TRBJ2-7): AAGVIQSPRHLIKEKRETATLKCYPIPRHDTVYWYQQGPGQDPQFLISFYEKMQSDKGSIPDRFSAQQFSDYHSELNMSSLELGDSALYFCASSLGRLSYEQYFGPGTRLTVT.

The chain employs TRBV20-1 and TRBJ1-6; 8 bases match TRBD1. The CDR3 extends over 15 amino acids. The junction had 7 bases not matched to a gene; V was cut back by 6 bases and J by 3 bases. Per the germline V gene, CDR1 is DFQATT and CDR2 is SNEGSKA (reference sequence). CDR3: CSATSDRGYNSPLHF. The CDR3 nucleotides are TGCAGTGCGACCTCTGACAGGGGCTATAATTCACCCCTCCACTTT.

Ten or more counts support this clonotype. V is TRBV29-1 and J is TRBJ2-5; tentatively, D is TRBD1 (5 bases). The V gene lost 4 bases and the J gene lost 5 bases, with 11 bases spanning the gap. The CDR3 runs 12 residues. From germline, CDR1 is SQVTM and CDR2 ANQGSEA. The CDR3 loop is CSVAQTEETQYF. CDR3 nucleotide sequence: TGCAGCGTTGCCCAGACAGAGGAGACCCAGTACTTC.

The table lists this clonotype with a count of one. V and J are TRBV4-1 and TRBJ2-3; no definite D call. The germline V and J ends were trimmed by 0 bases and 4 bases, with 17 bases remaining between them. Per the germline V gene, CDR1 is MGHRA and CDR2 is YSYEKL. CDR3 size: 17 residues. The CDR3 DNA follows: TGCGCCAGCAGCCAAGATCCCGAGTTGGGCGCCCCAGATACGCAGTATTTT. Its translation: CASSQDPELGAPDTQYF.

In its sample, this clonotype was seen a few times. This chain connects TRBV20-1 to TRBJ1-5, with TRBD1 matching over 8 bases. This CDR3 has 12 amino acids. J lost 6 bases, V lost 6 bases, and 4 bases had no gene match. Germline CDR1 reads DFQATT; CDR2 reads SNEGSKA (reference sequence). Here the CDR3 reads CSADQGAQPQHF. DNA for the CDR3: TGCAGTGCGGATCAGGGGGCTCAGCCCCAGCATTTT.

This clonotype was recorded at least ten times. The chain uses TRBV29-1 and TRBJ2-7, with D perhaps matching TRBD1 (6 bases). The germline CDR1 and CDR2 sequences are SQVTM and ANQGSEA. The V gene lost 7 bases and the J gene lost 2 bases, with 15 bases spanning the gap. The CDR3 loop spans 13 amino acids. CDR3 region: CSAQGSTPYEQYV. CDR3 nucleotide sequence: TGCAGCGCCCAGGGGTCCACTCCCTACGAGCAGTACGTC.

This chain connects TRBV7-2 to TRBJ1-1, with 9 bases identical to TRBD1. Germline CDR1 SGHTA, CDR2 FQGNSA. V gave up 6 bases and J gave up 0 bases; unmatched junction bases: 8. The CDR3 totals 16 residues. The CDR3 region has the DNA TGTGCCAGCAGTCCACAGGGGGCCTTTTTGAACACTGAAGCTTTCTTT. Protein: CASSPQGAFLNTEAFF.

The rearrangement links TRBV6-5 to TRBJ2-7; D uncertain. From germline, CDR1 is MNHEY and CDR2 SVGAGI. The CDR3 spans 16 residues. V was pared by 2 bases and J by 2 bases, with 16 bases between. The CDR3 is CASSYSLNPFPYEQYF. The CDR3 bases are TGTGCCAGCAGTTACAGCTTAAACCCGTTCCCCTACGAGCAGTACTTC.